One sample yielded the 12 T cell receptor beta chains listed below, sequenced in a study of shared clonotypes between healthy human individuals. The assay was immunoSEQ multiplex PCR, and TCRdb's table has in-frame clones only and misses some. In the table there are about 1,500,000 clones, 95% to 97% of which are singletons. What was sequenced was naive CD4+ T cells sorted from blood. Stated subset: CD45RA+ positively selected. All receptors derive from a man aged 30 to 45 in good health.

A single count supports this clone. The chain is built from TRBV5-6 and TRBJ1-1; no clear D gene. The CDR3 spans 13 residues. Germline lookup yields CDR1 SGHDT and CDR2 YYEEEE. V was clipped by 0 bases and J by 1 base, with 4 bases between them. CDR3: CASSLVANTEAFF. CDR3 nucleotide sequence: TGTGCCAGCAGCTTGGTGGCGAACACTGAAGCTTTCTTT.

CDR3 sequence reads: CASSLDNTIYF. The CDR3 coding sequence is TGTGCCAGCAGCTTAGACAACACCATATATTTT. The rearrangement uses TRBV5-5 and TRBJ1-3; D call uncertain. V lost 2 bases, J lost 7 bases, and 4 bases lay in between. CDR1 and CDR2 from the germline V gene are SGHKS and YYEKEE (reference sequence). The CDR3 loop spans 11 amino acids.

The J gene is TRBJ2-7, the V gene TRBV10-2; 10 nucleotides agree with TRBD1. V lost 4 bases to trimming and J lost 3 bases; unmatched junction nucleotides: 6. The germline V gene encodes CDR1 WSHSY and CDR2 SAAADI. This CDR3 is 15 amino acids long. The CDR3 DNA reads as TGCGCCAGCAGTGTACCGGGACAGGGGTACTACGAGCAGTACTTC. This gives the protein CASSVPGQGYYEQYF.

This chain connects TRBV30 to TRBJ2-5; 8 bases are shared with TRBD2. This CDR3 is built from 13 residues. Trimming at V came to 3 bases and at J to 4 bases, leaving 4 bases not matched to a gene. Germline CDR1 GTSNPN, CDR2 SVGIG (reference sequence). CDR3 nucleotides: TGTGCCTGGAGCCCACTAGCGGCAGAGACCCAGTACTTC. This codes for CAWSPLAAETQYF.

The chain has TRBV7-3 and TRBJ2-3, with 7 positions matching TRBD2. The CDR3 totals 15 residues. The ends lost 4 bases at V and 1 base at J; junction bases unmatched: 5. Looked up from germline, CDR1 is SGHTA and CDR2 is FQGTGA. CDR3 sequence reads: CASSSVAGRTDTQYF. The CDR3 region has the DNA TGTGCCAGCAGCTCCGTAGCGGGCCGCACAGATACGCAGTATTTT.

This clone was detected only once. The chain carries TRBV15 and TRBJ2-5; 12 positions agree with TRBD2. CDR1 and CDR2 (germline): LNHNV, YYDKDF (reference sequence). The CDR3 totals 15 residues. Unmatched junction bases numbered 3, after V lost 0 bases and J lost 7 bases. CDR3 region: CATSRDLAGGVTQYF. The CDR3 DNA reads TGTGCCACCAGCAGAGATCTAGCGGGAGGGGTGACCCAGTACTTC.

This clone came up once. V and J are TRBV5-4 and TRBJ1-1; 9 positions match TRBD1. The germline gives CDR1 SGHNT, CDR2 YYREEE (reference sequence). The CDR3 contains 15 residues. Trimming cost V 2 bases and J 1 base; bases outside gene matches: 3. CDR3 in DNA: TGTGCCAGCAGCTTCTCACAGGGGGCGAACACTGAAGCTTTCTTT. Translated: CASSFSQGANTEAFF.

V usage is TRBV7-2 and J usage is TRBJ2-1; TRBD2 aligns across 12 bases. The germline CDR1 and CDR2 sequences are SGHTA and FQGNSA. The V gene end was trimmed by 4 bases and the J gene end by 9 bases; junction bases not matched to a gene: 10. The CDR3 length is 16 residues. The CDR3 DNA follows: TGTGCCAGCAGCTCGTCTAGCGGGAGGGCCATGGGTGAGCAGTTCTTC. This gives the protein CASSSSSGRAMGEQFF.

This chain connects TRBV5-1 to TRBJ2-3, with unresolved D. Germline CDR1 SGHRS, CDR2 YFSETQ. The CDR3 totals 14 residues. The germline V and J ends were trimmed by 1 base and 2 bases, with 8 bases remaining between them. CDR3: CASSLKQNTDTQYF. The CDR3 DNA sequence: TGCGCCAGCAGCTTGAAACAGAACACAGATACGCAGTATTTT.

The chain employs TRBV11-2 and TRBJ2-7; D possibly corresponds to TRBD2 (6 bases). Trimming took 3 bases from V and 2 from J, leaving 8 bases between them. CDR3 length: 13 residues. Germline V gene data show CDR1 as SGHAT and CDR2 as FQNNGV. CDR3 coding DNA: TGTGCCAGCAGCTTGGGGGAGGCCTACGAGCAGTACTTC. Amino acids: CASSLGEAYEQYF.

V and J are TRBV7-6 and TRBJ1-5, with 7 bases aligning to TRBD1. Germline-derived CDR1 and CDR2 are SGHVS and FNYEAQ. There are 16 residues in the CDR3. With 7 bases clipped from V and 2 bases from J, the junction kept 11 bases outside the gene matches. The CDR3 loop is CASITRTDRGNQPQHF. Written as DNA, the CDR3 is TGTGCCAGCATCACGAGAACCGACAGGGGCAATCAGCCCCAGCATTTT.

The chain combines TRBV28 with TRBJ2-1; D call uncertain. V lost 1 base and J lost 7, with 11 bases in between. Looked up from germline, CDR1 is MDHEN and CDR2 is SYDVKM. This CDR3 has 14 residues. The CDR3 region is CASSLSGRSNEQFF. The CDR3 DNA reads TGTGCCAGCAGTTTATCCGGCAGGTCGAATGAGCAGTTCTTC.